The next 25 T cell receptor beta chains were all read from a single sample in a study of CD8 T cells in Susac syndrome. It was with random hexamers that about 0.45 to 1 ug RNA was reverse transcribed. TCRdb called the immunoSEQ multiplex PCR reads again in MiXCR, with one record for every CDR3 protein. The sample has some 160,000 distinct CDR3 sequences; approximately 94% are singletons. The sequenced material came from CD4+ T cells from PBMCs. The receptor source for this set is a human donor with Susac syndrome.

This chain uses TRBV18 with TRBJ1-6; D possibly corresponds to TRBD1 (6 bases). V was trimmed by 3 bases and J by 7 bases, leaving 16 bases between them. The germline V gene has CDR1 KGHSH and CDR2 LQKENI. CDR3 length: 16 amino acids. CDR3 in DNA: TGTGCCAGCTCACCGCTGAACACAGGGAGCAATTCACCCCTCCACTTT. Translation gives CASSPLNTGSNSPLHF.

The rearrangement links TRBV20-1 to TRBJ1-5, with TRBD1 identical over 9 bases. Germline CDR1 DFQATT, CDR2 SNEGSKA (reference sequence). This CDR3 is built from 16 residues. With V trimmed by 3 bases and J by 2 bases, 8 bases remained unmatched. The CDR3 bases are TGCAGTGCTAGCTTCGGGGGACAGGGAGGCAATCAGCCCCAGCATTTT. Translated, it gives CSASFGGQGGNQPQHF.

The chain links TRBV30 to TRBJ1-5; no clear D. The CDR3 has 14 residues. V was cut by 0 bases and J by 3 bases, with 9 bases left in between. Germline CDR1 and CDR2: GTSNPN and SVGIG (reference sequence). The CDR3 loop reads CAWSVGQVNQPQHF. The CDR3 DNA follows: TGTGCCTGGAGTGTAGGGCAGGTCAATCAGCCCCAGCATTTT.

This chain links TRBV20-1 with TRBJ2-1; the D is unclear. The V end lost 5 bases, the J end lost 3 bases, and 2 bases lay between the germline ends. There are 10 residues in the CDR3. Germline loops: CDR1 DFQATT, CDR2 SNEGSKA (reference sequence). The CDR3 nucleotides are TGCAGTGCTGACTACAATGAGCAGTTCTTC. This gives the protein CSADYNEQFF.

This chain joins TRBV3-1 and TRBJ2-5; 8 positions match TRBD2. CDR1 and CDR2 from the germline V gene are LGHDT and YNNKEL (reference sequence). The trim removed 4 bases at V and 4 bases at J, leaving 11 bases unmatched. CDR3 size: 16 residues. DNA for the CDR3: TGTGCCAGCAGCCTAACGGAGCGGGGGAGTAGAGAGACCCAGTACTTC. This sequence encodes CASSLTERGSRETQYF.

The V gene is TRBV5-6, the J gene TRBJ1-2, with D hard to call. The CDR3 contains 15 residues. Germline V gene data show CDR1 as SGHDT and CDR2 as YYEEEE. V lost 2 bases to trimming and J lost 3 bases, with 14 bases between them. CDR3 DNA sequence: TGTGCCAGCAGCTTTGGACCCCTTAGCGACTATGGCTACACCTTC. This encodes CASSFGPLSDYGYTF. The full variable domain, rest sourced from reference TRBV5-6 and TRBJ1-2, is DAGVTQSPTHLIKTRGQQVTLRCSPKSGHDTVSWYQQALGQGPQFIFQYYEEEERQRGNFPDRFSGHQFPNYSSELNVNALLLGDSALYLCASSFGPLSDYGYTFGSGTRLTVV.

The chain carries TRBV30 and TRBJ2-1; the D gene is possibly TRBD1 (5 bases). Germline CDR1 is GTSNPN and CDR2 is SVGIG (reference sequence). Trimming pared 1 base from V and 13 bases from J, leaving 14 bases between. This CDR3 has 12 residues. CDR3 loop: CAWSEAGPPQFF. CDR3 nucleotides: TGTGCCTGGAGTGAGGCAGGGCCCCCACAGTTCTTC.

V and J are TRBV9 and TRBJ1-6; TRBD1 aligns across 8 bases. The length of the CDR3 is 15 residues. Looked up from germline, CDR1 is SGDLS and CDR2 is YYNGEE. Trimming at V came to 4 bases and at J to 7 bases, leaving 7 bases not matched to a gene. In DNA, the CDR3 is TGTGCCAGCAGCCCCCAGCAGGGGGCAAATTCACCCCTCCACTTT. It encodes CASSPQQGANSPLHF.

This clonotype was recorded only once. At one end, the junction sequence differs from germline, possibly due to a read error. The chain joins TRBV2 to TRBJ2-3; D remains ambiguous. Germline V gene sequence: CDR1 SNHLY, CDR2 FYNNEI. The CDR3 length is 10 residues. The CDR3 DNA follows: TGTGCCAGCGGTGAAGATACGCAGTATTTT. Protein product: CASGEDTQYF.

The genes are TRBV7-2 and TRBJ2-1; 9 nucleotides align to TRBD2. The germline gives CDR1 SGHTA, CDR2 FQGNSA. The J segment lost 9 bases and the V segment lost 3 bases, leaving 9 bases of the junction unmatched. The length of the CDR3 is 15 residues. CDR3 in amino acids: CASSFVVTSGSEQFF. In DNA form, the CDR3 reads TGTGCCAGCAGCTTCGTGGTGACTAGCGGTAGTGAGCAGTTCTTC. Complete variable domain (other parts from reference TRBV7-2 and TRBJ2-1): GAGVSQSPSNKVTEKGKDVELRCDPISGHTALYWYRQSLGQGLEFLIYFQGNSAPDKSGLPSDRFSAERTGGSVSTLTIQRTQQEDSAVYLCASSFVVTSGSEQFFGPGTRLTVL.

The CDR3 protein is CASSLQGRNSPLHF. The DNA for the CDR3 is TGTGCCAGCAGCCTCCAAGGACGAAATTCACCCCTCCACTTT. V gene TRBV3-1 combines with J gene TRBJ1-6; D gene uncertain. Germline assignment: CDR1 LGHDT and CDR2 YNNKEL (reference sequence). This CDR3 has 14 amino acids. V was pared by 4 bases and J by 7 bases, with 11 bases between. Filled out from reference TRBV3-1 and TRBJ1-6, the complete variable domain reads DTAVSQTPKYLVTQMGNDKSIKCEQNLGHDTMYWYKQDSKKFLKIMFSYNNKELIINETVPNRFSPKSPDKAHLNLHINSLELGDSAVYFCASSLQGRNSPLHFGNGTRLTVT.

V is TRBV12-3 or TRBV12-4 and J is TRBJ2-2; 7 bases align to TRBD1. The CDR3 runs 14 residues. V lost 5 bases to trimming and J lost 5 bases; unmatched junction nucleotides: 5. Here the CDR3 DNA reads TGTGCCAGCAGTCGGGACAGTAAAACCGGGGAGCTGTTTTTT. As protein: CASSRDSKTGELFF.

Many counts were recorded for this clonotype. The rearrangement links TRBV7-3 to TRBJ1-4; D remains ambiguous. There are 15 residues in the CDR3. Germline values: CDR1 SGHTA, CDR2 FQGTGA. The V end was cut by 5 bases, the J end by 0 bases, with 10 bases between. The CDR3 sequence: CASSLRHPTNEKLFF. The DNA for the CDR3 is TGTGCCAGCAGCCTCAGACATCCAACTAATGAAAAACTGTTTTTT.

The rearrangement joins TRBV28 to TRBJ2-7, with a weak D call TRBD1 (5 bases). Between the trimmed V and J ends, which lost 2 bases and 2 bases, there was a span of 13 bases. The CDR3 is made up of 15 amino acids. Germline CDR1 MDHEN, CDR2 SYDVKM. The CDR3 loop reads CASSLVPPGTYEQYF. CDR3 coding DNA: TGTGCCAGCAGTTTAGTCCCCCCAGGGACCTACGAGCAGTACTTC. Based on the CDR3 plus reference TRBV28 and TRBJ2-7, the full variable domain is DVKVTQSSRYLVKRTGEKVFLECVQDMDHENMFWYRQDPGLGLRLIYFSYDVKMKEKGDIPEGYSVSREKKERFSLILESASTNQTSMYLCASSLVPPGTYEQYFGPGTRLTVT.

This chain joins TRBV24-1 and TRBJ2-1; 10 bases agree with TRBD1. CDR3 length: 20 residues. Germline assignment: CDR1 KGHDR and CDR2 SFDVKD. V shed 0 bases, J shed 7 bases, and the junction held 17 bases outside the gene matches. The CDR3 sequence is CATSDLGTGAKPRRRNEQFF. CDR3 nucleotides: TGTGCCACCAGTGATTTGGGGACAGGGGCGAAACCACGACGACGAAATGAGCAGTTCTTC.

J is TRBJ1-5 and V is TRBV19; tentatively, D is TRBD1 (5 bases). The CDR3 sequence is 13 residues long. Trimming took 5 bases from V and 1 from J, leaving 6 bases between them. Per the germline V gene, CDR1 is LNHDA and CDR2 is SQIVND (reference sequence). The CDR3 loop reads CASSRQSNQPQHF. The DNA of the CDR3 is TGTGCCAGTAGTCGACAGAGCAATCAGCCCCAGCATTTT.

This chain uses TRBV20-1 with TRBJ1-2, with TRBD1 as a possible D gene (6 bases). The CDR3 consists of 14 residues. V dropped 3 bases and J dropped 7 bases, with 18 bases sitting between them. Per germline, CDR1 DFQATT and CDR2 SNEGSKA (reference sequence). For the CDR3, the DNA is TGCAGTGCTAGCGACCCGCGCAGGGGACGTGGCTACACCTTC. Its protein product is CSASDPRRGRGYTF.

The chain is built from TRBV28 and TRBJ2-5; 7 positions agree with TRBD2. The CDR3 totals 15 residues. Germline V gene sequence: CDR1 MDHEN, CDR2 SYDVKM. V was pared by 8 bases and J by 2 bases, with 11 bases of the junction left unmatched. CDR3 residues: CASPPTSWGQETQYF. The CDR3, as DNA: TGTGCCAGCCCCCCGACTAGCTGGGGACAAGAGACCCAGTACTTC.

The rearrangement links TRBV15 to TRBJ1-4; D might be TRBD1 (6 bases). Germline CDR1 reads LNHNV; CDR2 reads YYDKDF (reference sequence). V lost 4 bases and J 8 bases, leaving 20 bases between the germline ends. The CDR3 consists of 16 residues. The chain's CDR3 is CATSTAGGANQEKLFF. The CDR3 DNA reads as TGTGCCACCAGCACTGCCGGGGGGGCCAACCAAGAAAAACTGTTTTTT. Drawing the rest from reference TRBV15 and TRBJ1-4, the complete variable domain is DAMVIQNPRYQVTQFGKPVTLSCSQTLNHNVMYWYQQKSSQAPKLLFHYYDKDFNNEADTPDNFQSRRPNTSFCFLDIRSPGLGDTAMYLCATSTAGGANQEKLFFGSGTQLSVL.

This clonotype was detected once. The chain has TRBV9 and TRBJ1-3; D unresolved. Trimming removed 0 bases from V and 9 bases from J, with 10 bases in between. CDR3 size: 13 residues. CDR1 and CDR2 from the germline V gene are SGDLS and YYNGEE. CDR3 DNA: TGTGCCAGCAGCGTAGAGGTAGGAGGCACCATATATTTT. It codes for CASSVEVGGTIYF. The entire variable domain, with the rest obtained from reference TRBV9 and TRBJ1-3, is as follows: DSGVTQTPKHLITATGQRVTLRCSPRSGDLSVYWYQQSLDQGLQFLIQYYNGEERAKGNILERFSAQQFPDLHSELNLSSLELGDSALYFCASSVEVGGTIYFGEGSWLTVV.

V gene TRBV19 combines with J gene TRBJ1-5, with D maybe TRBD1 (5 bases). The CDR3 totals 14 residues. The germline V gene encodes CDR1 LNHDA and CDR2 SQIVND (reference sequence). The V and J ends lost 6 bases and 6 bases respectively, with 15 bases between them. The CDR3 bases are TGTGCCAGTAGGGGGACCGTCGTCGGTCAGCCCCAGCATTTT. Translated: CASRGTVVGQPQHF.

V gene TRBV20-1 combines with J gene TRBJ1-2; D unresolved. Trimming stripped 6 bases from V and 8 bases from J, with 13 bases between. The V gene's germline CDR1 is DFQATT and CDR2 SNEGSKA (reference sequence). This CDR3 spans 11 amino acids. The DNA of the CDR3 is TGCAGTGCAAACGGCCTGGGAGGCTACACCTTC. As protein: CSANGLGGYTF.

This sequence joins TRBV29-1 and TRBJ2-1, with D unresolved. CDR3 length: 11 residues. Trimming removed 4 bases from V and 13 bases from J, with 14 bases in between. In germline, CDR1 is SQVTM, CDR2 ANQGSEA. DNA of the CDR3: TGCAGCGTTGCGCATCGGTCGGATCAGTTCTTC. Its protein product is CSVAHRSDQFF.

This chain's CDR3 is CASSVGTSGSVLNEQFF. CDR3 nucleotides: TGTGCCAGTAGTGTCGGGACTAGCGGGTCGGTGTTGAATGAGCAGTTCTTC. This rearrangement joins TRBV19 to TRBJ2-1, with TRBD2 identical over 12 bases. Germline CDR1 and CDR2: LNHDA and SQIVND (reference sequence). The CDR3 runs 17 residues. V was pared by 5 bases and J by 7 bases, with 12 bases of the junction left unmatched. The variable domain in full, completed from reference TRBV19 and TRBJ2-1, reads DGGITQSPKYLFRKEGQNVTLSCEQNLNHDAMYWYRQDPGQGLRLIYYSQIVNDFQKGDIAEGYSVSREKKESFPLTVTSAQKNPTAFYLCASSVGTSGSVLNEQFFGPGTRLTVL.

This clonotype was seen only a few times. V and J are TRBV29-1 and TRBJ1-5; 7 bases agree with TRBD1. The CDR3 spans 12 residues. Germline V gene sequence: CDR1 SQVTM, CDR2 ANQGSEA. Trimming cost V 6 bases and J 6 bases; bases outside gene matches: 5. This CDR3 is CSVGQVGQPQHF. CDR3 coding DNA: TGCAGCGTCGGACAGGTCGGTCAGCCCCAGCATTTT.